This T cell receptor beta chain originates from a study of cytomegalovirus exposure and HLA in healthy donors. To note about this clone: Antigen: not known.

The PCR contained 60 Vbeta and 13 Jbeta primers. Clones were read by immunoSEQ multiplex PCR, and TCRdb kept only the in-frame ones, dropping some. The table records approximately 120,000 clones, about 81% of them present only once. General study results and limits: Later on, a genetic analysis was performed. It linked a missense variant in DCLRE1C with V- and J-gene trimming of TCR beta.

Material: PBMCs. The origin of this receptor is a woman aged 25 to 45 in good health and CMV-seronegative.

The CDR3 nucleotides read TGCAGCGTGACAGGGAGGTTTTCGGAGACCCAGTACTTC. It yields the protein CSVTGRFSETQYF. The chain joins TRBV29-1 to TRBJ2-5; possible D gene TRBD1, 7 bases. There are 13 residues in the CDR3. Germline V gives CDR1 SQVTM, CDR2 ANQGSEA. Trimming pared 6 bases from V and 5 bases from J, leaving 16 bases between.